This T cell receptor (beta chain) stems from a study of lymphopenia after photon versus proton radiotherapy. Study results and caveats: After lymphocyte nadir, photon-treated repertoires showed oligoclonal expansion, especially CD8+ Temra. A bigger post-nadir fall in TCR diversity correlated inversely with survival time in deceased patients. Only patients who died were analyzed for survival; proton advantage is unproven. Under photons, naive T cells and diversity fell while effector/memory populations rose.

On this clone: Its antigen is not identified.

Sequencing was performed with immunoSEQ multiplex PCR; in TCRdb, only in-frame clones are kept and a portion is missing. The repertoire holds 20,000 to 25,000 clones, with 85% as singletons. Germline-derived CDR1 and CDR2 are SGHTA and FQGTGA. The CDR3 consists of 13 residues. V was shortened by 4 bases and J by 3 bases, with 6 bases between the two germline ends. The clonotype comes from a man between 60 and 75 years old with pancreatic cancer. The V and J genes are TRBV7-3 and TRBJ1-4; D is ambiguous. Material: peripheral blood, obtained from a patient treated with photon-based radiotherapy. For the CDR3, the DNA is TGTGCCAGCAGCTCAGGACCTAATGAAAAACTGTTTTTT. It yields the protein CASSSGPNEKLFF. Using reference TRBV7-3 and TRBJ1-4 for the parts outside the CDR3, the full variable domain is GAGVSQTPSNKVTEKGKYVELRCDPISGHTALYWYRQSLGQGPEFLIYFQGTGAADDSGLPNDRFFAVRPEGSVSTLKIQRTERGDSAVYLCASSSGPNEKLFFGSGTQLSVL.